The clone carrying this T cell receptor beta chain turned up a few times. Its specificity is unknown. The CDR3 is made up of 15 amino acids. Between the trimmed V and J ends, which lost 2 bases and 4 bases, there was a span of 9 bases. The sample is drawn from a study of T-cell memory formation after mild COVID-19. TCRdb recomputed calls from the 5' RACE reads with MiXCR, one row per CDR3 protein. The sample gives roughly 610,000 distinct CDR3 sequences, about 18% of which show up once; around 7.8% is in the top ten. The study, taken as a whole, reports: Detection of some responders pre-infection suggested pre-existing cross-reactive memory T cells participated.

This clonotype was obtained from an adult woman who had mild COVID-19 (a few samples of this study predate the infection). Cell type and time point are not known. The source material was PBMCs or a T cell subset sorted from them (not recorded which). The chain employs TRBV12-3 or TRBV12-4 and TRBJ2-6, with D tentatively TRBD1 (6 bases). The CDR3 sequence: CASSLWGPGANVLTF. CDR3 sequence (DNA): TGTGCCAGCAGTTTATGGGGGCCCGGGGCCAACGTCCTGACTTTC.